The T cell receptor (beta chain) under discussion was sequenced for a study of shared clonotypes between healthy human individuals. General study results and limits: In general, naive subsets displayed greater estimated richness than memory subsets did. Sharing across four donors was highest in naive CD4 (roughly 5%) and lowest in memory CD8 (around 0.4%). Sequencing depth was predicted to influence how clonotypes are shared among donors.

Of note for this clone: Its antigen is not known.

CDR1 and CDR2 from the germline V gene are LNHNV and YYDKDF (reference sequence). The CDR3 is made up of 13 amino acids. Deletions cut 1 base from V and 9 bases from J, with 13 bases between. Sequenced by immunoSEQ multiplex PCR; TCRdb stores in-frame clones only, minus some. The sample has about 2.4 million clones, roughly 93% seen once; the top ten hold roughly 0.36%. The chain links TRBV15 to TRBJ2-7; a weak D match, TRBD2 (5 bases). Sequenced material: naive CD4+ T cells from PBMCs. This sample's subset: CD45RA+ positively selected. This receptor was identified in a man aged 18 to 35 in good health. Some clones in this sample may be carry-over from other donors' samples. The CDR3 protein is CATSRVFGVSQYF. In DNA, the CDR3 is TGTGCCACCAGCAGAGTATTCGGGGTCTCGCAGTACTTC.